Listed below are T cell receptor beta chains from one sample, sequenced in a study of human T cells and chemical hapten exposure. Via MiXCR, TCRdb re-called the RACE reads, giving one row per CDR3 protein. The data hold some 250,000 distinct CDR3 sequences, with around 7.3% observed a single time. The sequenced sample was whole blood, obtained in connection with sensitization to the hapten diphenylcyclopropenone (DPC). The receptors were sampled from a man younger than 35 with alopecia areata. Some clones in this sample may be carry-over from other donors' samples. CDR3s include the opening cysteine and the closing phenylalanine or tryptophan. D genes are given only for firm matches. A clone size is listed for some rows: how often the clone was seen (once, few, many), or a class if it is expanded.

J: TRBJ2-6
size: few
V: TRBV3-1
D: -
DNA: TGTGCCAGCAGCCTGGACAGTAACCAACACGTCCTGACTTTC
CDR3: CASSLDSNQHVLTF

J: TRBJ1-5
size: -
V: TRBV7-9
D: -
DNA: TGTGCCAGCAGCTTAGCTGCCGGGTATGGTCAGCCCCAGCATTTT
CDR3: CASSLAAGYGQPQHF

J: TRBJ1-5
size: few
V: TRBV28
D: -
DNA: TGTGCCAGCAGTTCCCAGGGGTACGTGGATCAGCCCCAGCATTTT
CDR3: CASSSQGYVDQPQHF

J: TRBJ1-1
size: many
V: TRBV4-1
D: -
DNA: TGCGCCAGCAGCTCGTCCCGGGGGGTCGGTGAAGCTTTCTTT
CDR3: CASSSSRGVGEAFF

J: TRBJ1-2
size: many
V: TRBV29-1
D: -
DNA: TGCAGCGTTATCCGGCAGGGTTCTTACTATGGCTACACCTTC
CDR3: CSVIRQGSYYGYTF

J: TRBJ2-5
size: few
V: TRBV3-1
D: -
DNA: TGTGCCAGCAGCCCGCCCGGGACGGTACAAGAGACCCAGTACTTC
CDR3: CASSPPGTVQETQYF

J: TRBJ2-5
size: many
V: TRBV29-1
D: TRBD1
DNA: TGCAGCGTTTCCGGGGGACAGGGGGAGACCCAGTACTTC
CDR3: CSVSGGQGETQYF

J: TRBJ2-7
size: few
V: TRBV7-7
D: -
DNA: TGTGCCAGCAGCTTAACAGACAGTAACTACGAGCAGTACTTC
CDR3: CASSLTDSNYEQYF

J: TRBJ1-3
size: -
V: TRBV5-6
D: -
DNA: TGTGCCAGCAGTCGCAAGGTCAGCTCTGGAAACACCATATATTTT
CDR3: CASSRKVSSGNTIYF

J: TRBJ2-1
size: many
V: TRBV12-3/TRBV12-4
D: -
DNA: TGTGCCAGCAGTTATGCCTCTGGGTACAATGAGCAGTTCTTC
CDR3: CASSYASGYNEQFF

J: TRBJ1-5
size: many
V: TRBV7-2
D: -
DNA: TGTGCCAGCAGCTTAGTCCCAGAGACCAATCAGCCCCAGCATTTT
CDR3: CASSLVPETNQPQHF

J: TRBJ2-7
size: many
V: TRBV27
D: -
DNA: TGTGCCAGCAGTTCACAGGGACCCACCTACGAGCAGTACTTC
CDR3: CASSSQGPTYEQYF

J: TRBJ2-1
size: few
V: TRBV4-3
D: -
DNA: TGCGCCAGCAGCCAGGGCCAGGAAGGGGCCTACGGTGAGCAGTTCTTC
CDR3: CASSQGQEGAYGEQFF

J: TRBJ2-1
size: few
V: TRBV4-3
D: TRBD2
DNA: TGCGCCAGCAGCCAAGAAACGGAGCGGGGGGCACCCAATGAGCAGTTCTTC
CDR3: CASSQETERGAPNEQFF

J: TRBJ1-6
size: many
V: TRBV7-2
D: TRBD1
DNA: TGTGCCAGCAGCTTAGGAGAAGGGGGCCGTTCACCCCTCCACTTT
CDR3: CASSLGEGGRSPLHF

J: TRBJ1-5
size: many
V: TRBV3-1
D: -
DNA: TGTGCCAGCAGCCAAGCGGCCGACAGTCCCAATCAGCCCCAGCATTTT
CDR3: CASSQAADSPNQPQHF

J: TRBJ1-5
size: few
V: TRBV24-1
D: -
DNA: TGTGCCACCAGTGATGGGACTCAGCCCCAGCATTTT
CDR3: CATSDGTQPQHF

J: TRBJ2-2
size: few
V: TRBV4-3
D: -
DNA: TGCGCCAGCAGCCAAGGGGTCGAAAGCACCGGGGAGCTGTTTTTT
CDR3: CASSQGVESTGELFF

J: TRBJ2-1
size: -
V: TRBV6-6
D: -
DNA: TGTGCCAGCATCCCCGGGACGGAATACAATGAGCAGTTCTTC
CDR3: CASIPGTEYNEQFF

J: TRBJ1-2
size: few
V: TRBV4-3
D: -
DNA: TGCGCCAGCAGCCAACCCTATTTGGAAGGCTATGGCTACACCTTC
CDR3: CASSQPYLEGYGYTF

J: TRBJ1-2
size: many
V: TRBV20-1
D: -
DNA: TGCAGTGCTAGAGATTTATATGGCTACACCTTC
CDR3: CSARDLYGYTF

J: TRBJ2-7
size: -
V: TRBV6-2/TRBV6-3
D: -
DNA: TGTGCCAGCAGGGAGACATCGTACGAGCAGTACTTC
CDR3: CASRETSYEQYF

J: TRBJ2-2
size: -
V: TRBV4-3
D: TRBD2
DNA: TGCGCCAGCAGCCAAGATTCTATAGCGGGAGGGGACACCGGGGAGCTGTTTTTT
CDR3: CASSQDSIAGGDTGELFF

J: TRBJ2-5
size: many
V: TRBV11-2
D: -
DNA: TGTGCCAGCAGCCCAGAATTTTCAGCTATCGAGACCCAGTACTTC
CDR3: CASSPEFSAIETQYF

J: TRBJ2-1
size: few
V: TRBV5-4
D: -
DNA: TGTGCCAGCAGCTCGGACAGCGACAATGAGCAGTTCTTC
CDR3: CASSSDSDNEQFF

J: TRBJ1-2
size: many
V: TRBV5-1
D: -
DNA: TGCGCCAGCAGCTTATCCCATCCCGAGGACGGCTACACCTTC
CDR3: CASSLSHPEDGYTF

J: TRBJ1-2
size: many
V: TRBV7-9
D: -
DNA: TGTGCCAGCAGCTTAGGCGGCGACTATGGCTACACCTTC
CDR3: CASSLGGDYGYTF

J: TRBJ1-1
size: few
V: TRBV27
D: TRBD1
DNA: TGTGCCAGCAGTTTATCTTACAGGACAGGGACAGCTTTCTTT
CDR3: CASSLSYRTGTAFF

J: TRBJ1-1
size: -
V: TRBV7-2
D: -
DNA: TGTGCCAGCAGCTTACTTCTAGCTGAAGCTTTCTTT
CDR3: CASSLLLAEAFF

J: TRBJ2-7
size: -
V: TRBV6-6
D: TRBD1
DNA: TGTGCCAGCAGGGGAGGGACAGGGGTCATCTACGAGCAGTACTTC
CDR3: CASRGGTGVIYEQYF

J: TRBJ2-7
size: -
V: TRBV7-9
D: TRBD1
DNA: TGTGCCAGCAGCTTAATCTCGGGACAGGGGTCCTACGAGCAGTACTTC
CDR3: CASSLISGQGSYEQYF

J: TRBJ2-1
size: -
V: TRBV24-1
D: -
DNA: TGTGCCACCAGTGATATAGAAACCCCCTATAACGATGAGCAGTTCTTC
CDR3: CATSDIETPYNDEQFF

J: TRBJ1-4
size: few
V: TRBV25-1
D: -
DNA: TGTGCCAGCAGCGAAACAGGGTTATTCTCCAAAAAACTGTTTTTT
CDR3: CASSETGLFSKKLFF

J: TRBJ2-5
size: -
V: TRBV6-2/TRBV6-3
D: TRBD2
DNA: TGTGCCAGCAAAATGGGAACTAGCGGGGGTCTTCGAGGAGAGACCCAGTACTTC
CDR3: CASKMGTSGGLRGETQYF

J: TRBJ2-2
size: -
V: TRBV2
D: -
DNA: TGTGCCAGCAAGGGAATCGAGTTCACCGGGGAGCTGTTTTTT
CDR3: CASKGIEFTGELFF

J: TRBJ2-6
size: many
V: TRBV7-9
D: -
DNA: TGTGCCAGCAGCTTAGGGGGTTCTGGGGCCAACGTCCTGACTTTC
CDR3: CASSLGGSGANVLTF